These T cell receptor beta chains were read from a single sample in a study of T-cell reconstitution after alpha-beta-depleted transplantation in children. Via MiXCR, TCRdb re-called the PCR reads, giving one row per CDR3 protein. Of 380,000 or so distinct CDR3 sequences in the sample, roughly 13% were seen once. Sequenced here: PBMCs, sampled from the stem cell graft. The source of these receptors is a human donor who donated a stem cell graft to a child with Fanconi anemia. The CDR3 runs from the conserved cysteine through the conserved F or W. A D gene is named only where the DNA matches it firmly. Only some rows state a clone size, as once, few, many or a class for expanded clones.

CDR3 length	D gene	clone size	J gene	V gene	CDR3 protein	CDR3 DNA
17	.	few	TRBJ2-7	TRBV3-1	CASSQESKQGSSYEQYF	TGTGCCAGCAGCCAAGAGAGTAAACAGGGAAGCTCCTACGAGCAGTACTTC
13	.	few	TRBJ2-5	TRBV20-1	CSAEEGSQETQYF	TGCAGTGCTGAGGAGGGTTCTCAAGAGACCCAGTACTTC
15	.	.	TRBJ2-2	TRBV6-1	CASCGGTLNTGELFF	TGTGCCAGCTGTGGGGGGACATTGAACACCGGGGAGCTGTTTTTT
13	.	many	TRBJ1-1	TRBV2	CASSGTPESEAFF	TGTGCCAGCAGTGGGACGCCAGAATCTGAAGCTTTCTTT
13	.	few	TRBJ2-1	TRBV29-1	CSVLPLQGHEQFF	TGCAGCGTCCTCCCACTCCAGGGACATGAGCAGTTCTTC
16	TRBD1	few	TRBJ1-2	TRBV7-2	CASSDPKGARSGGYTF	TGTGCCAGCAGCGACCCAAAGGGGGCGCGGAGTGGTGGCTACACCTTC
14	.	many	TRBJ1-5	TRBV28	CASSRVGRYQPQHF	TGTGCCAGCAGCCGAGTGGGACGTTATCAGCCCCAGCATTTT
15	.	.	TRBJ2-3	TRBV7-7	CASSFAGLATDTQYF	TGTGCCAGCAGCTTCGCCGGACTCGCTACAGATACGCAGTATTTT
15	.	.	TRBJ2-1	TRBV19	CASSGGVSSYNEQFF	TGTGCCAGTAGCGGCGGGGTGAGCTCCTACAATGAGCAGTTCTTC
13	TRBD1	.	TRBJ2-7	TRBV30	CACRTGGAYEQYF	TGTGCCTGTCGGACAGGGGGCGCTTACGAGCAGTACTTC
13	.	many	TRBJ2-7	TRBV6-1	CASSRTEDYEQYF	TGTGCCAGCAGTAGGACGGAGGACTACGAGCAGTACTTC
11	.	few	TRBJ2-1	TRBV6-2/TRBV6-3	CASSQDNEQFF	TGTGCCAGCAGTCAGGACAATGAGCAGTTCTTC
15	.	few	TRBJ2-5	TRBV12-3/TRBV12-4	CASSLGRRLQETQYF	TGTGCCAGCAGTTTAGGACGGAGGCTCCAAGAGACCCAGTACTTC
15	.	.	TRBJ2-1	TRBV4-3	CASSQTTDYYNEQFF	TGCGCCAGCAGCCAAACGACGGACTACTACAATGAGCAGTTCTTC
14	TRBD1	.	TRBJ2-7	TRBV2	CASDDRVRGYEQYF	TGTGCCAGCGATGACAGGGTCCGAGGTTACGAGCAGTACTTC
18	.	many	TRBJ2-3	TRBV20-1	CSARGGLLAARGSDTQYF	TGCAGTGCTAGAGGTGGCCTTTTGGCGGCTAGGGGATCGGATACGCAGTATTTT
14	TRBD1	many	TRBJ2-1	TRBV5-1	CASSFQGANNEQFF	TGCGCCAGCAGCTTTCAGGGGGCCAACAATGAGCAGTTCTTC
14	.	few	TRBJ2-7	TRBV14	CASSPVLRAYEQYF	TGTGCCAGCAGCCCCGTCCTGAGGGCTTACGAGCAGTACTTC
13	.	.	TRBJ2-2	TRBV12-3/TRBV12-4	CASSPFNTGELFF	TGTGCCAGCAGCCCATTTAACACCGGGGAGCTGTTTTTT
15	.	.	TRBJ2-3	TRBV3-1	CASSPLPAVTDTQYF	TGTGCCAGCAGCCCTTTACCCGCAGTAACAGATACGCAGTATTTT
16	.	.	TRBJ2-2	TRBV5-6	CASSLVGRGGTGELFF	TGTGCCAGCAGCTTGGTTGGTCGGGGTGGCACCGGGGAGCTGTTTTTT
14	TRBD1	.	TRBJ1-2	TRBV12-3/TRBV12-4	CASSTFGTGGGYTF	TGTGCCAGCAGTACCTTCGGGACAGGGGGAGGCTACACCTTC
14	TRBD2	.	TRBJ2-2	TRBV12-3/TRBV12-4	CASSRLAGSGELFF	TGTGCCAGCAGCCGACTAGCGGGGTCCGGGGAGCTGTTTTTT
15	.	.	TRBJ2-1	TRBV11-2	CASSRDRSSYNEQFF	TGTGCCAGCAGCCGGGACCGGAGCTCCTACAATGAGCAGTTCTTC
12	TRBD1	many	TRBJ1-6	TRBV19	CASKGANSPLHF	TGTGCCAGTAAGGGGGCGAATTCACCCCTCCACTTT
14	.	.	TRBJ1-5	TRBV19	CASSIQGPNQPQHF	TGTGCCAGTAGTATACAGGGGCCTAATCAGCCCCAGCATTTT
15	TRBD1	.	TRBJ1-6	TRBV5-1	CASSFTGGSNSPLHF	TGCGCCAGCAGCTTTACAGGGGGATCCAATTCACCCCTCCACTTT
13	.	few	TRBJ1-1	TRBV6-6	CASSQGGVTEAFF	TGTGCCAGCAGTCAGGGAGGGGTAACTGAAGCTTTCTTT
13	.	.	TRBJ2-5	TRBV5-1	CASDAGHQETQYF	TGCGCCAGCGACGCAGGGCACCAAGAGACCCAGTACTTC
15	TRBD2	once	TRBJ2-5	TRBV12-3/TRBV12-4	CASTLIRGGAETQYF	TGTGCCAGCACCCTGATCCGGGGGGGGGCAGAGACCCAGTACTTC
15	.	.	TRBJ2-1	TRBV6-5	CASSYRPLGNNEQFF	TGTGCCAGCAGTTACAGGCCTCTGGGGAACAATGAGCAGTTCTTC
19	TRBD2	few	TRBJ2-3	TRBV7-6	CASSSGLAGGPKNTDTQYF	TGTGCCAGCAGCTCCGGACTAGCGGGGGGGCCAAAGAACACAGATACGCAGTATTTT
17	TRBD1	many	TRBJ2-2	TRBV28	CASSSPSGTGGFGELFF	TGTGCCAGCAGTTCTCCTTCCGGGACAGGGGGCTTCGGGGAGCTGTTTTTT
14	TRBD1	.	TRBJ1-1	TRBV7-8	CASSPQDREDEAFF	TGTGCCAGCAGCCCCCAGGACAGGGAGGATGAAGCTTTCTTT
16	.	.	TRBJ2-3	TRBV19	CASSPGTRDRTDTQYF	TGTGCCAGTAGTCCCGGGACCAGAGATCGCACAGATACGCAGTATTTT
12	.	many	TRBJ1-1	TRBV20-1	CSAMWGTGGAFF	TGCAGTGCTATGTGGGGTACGGGTGGTGCTTTCTTT
15	.	once	TRBJ2-3	TRBV9	CASSVLTTRTDTQYF	TGTGCCAGCAGCGTATTGACTACCCGCACAGATACGCAGTATTTT
15	TRBD2	many	TRBJ2-1	TRBV5-1	CASSDPSGLQNEQFF	TGCGCCAGCAGCGACCCTTCGGGACTACAGAATGAGCAGTTCTTC
14	.	.	TRBJ2-3	TRBV20-1	CSAPPGGSEDTQYF	TGCAGTGCGCCCCCGGGGGGCTCGGAAGATACGCAGTATTTT
17	.	few	TRBJ2-3	TRBV15	CATSRIWTAPSTDTQYF	TGTGCCACCAGCAGAATATGGACTGCCCCTAGCACAGATACGCAGTATTTT
16	TRBD1	.	TRBJ2-1	TRBV5-6	CASSVPGTATYNEQFF	TGTGCCAGCAGCGTCCCCGGGACAGCAACCTACAATGAGCAGTTCTTC
14	TRBD2	.	TRBJ2-2	TRBV18	CASSPGGRTGELSF	TGTGCCAGCTCACCGGGAGGGCGCACCGGGGAGCTGTCTTTT
17	TRBD2	.	TRBJ2-3	TRBV10-3	CAIRVEVAGSSTDTQYF	TGTGCCATCAGAGTTGAAGTAGCGGGGTCTAGCACAGATACGCAGTATTTT
15	.	few	TRBJ1-1	TRBV20-1	CSARDPRKGDTEAFF	TGCAGTGCTAGAGATCCGCGTAAGGGTGACACTGAAGCTTTCTTT
13	.	few	TRBJ2-5	TRBV7-8	CASSLDLAETQYF	TGTGCCAGCAGCTTAGACCTAGCGGAGACCCAGTACTTC
16	.	many	TRBJ2-2	TRBV4-2	CASSLITGEDTGELFF	TGTGCCAGCAGCCTGATAACGGGGGAGGACACCGGGGAGCTGTTTTTT
15	TRBD2	few	TRBJ2-5	TRBV6-1	CASSRLAGSQETQYF	TGTGCCAGCAGTCGACTAGCGGGGTCACAAGAGACCCAGTACTTC
13	.	many	TRBJ2-5	TRBV2	CASSELGQETQYF	TGTGCCAGCAGTGAACTTGGACAAGAGACCCAGTACTTC
13	.	few	TRBJ2-5	TRBV5-1	CASSLSLTGTQYF	TGCGCCAGCAGCTTGTCCCTGACAGGGACCCAGTACTTC
16	TRBD2	few	TRBJ2-3	TRBV5-1	CASSEYSGGVGDTQYF	TGCGCCAGCAGCGAGTATAGCGGGGGAGTTGGAGATACGCAGTATTTT
19	TRBD1	.	TRBJ1-1	TRBV3-1	CACSKDKAGGAAVNTEAFF	TGTGCCTGCTCCAAAGATAAGGCAGGGGGCGCGGCGGTGAACACTGAAGCTTTCTTT
13	.	many	TRBJ2-3	TRBV2	CASSESQESTQYF	TGTGCCAGCAGTGAAAGTCAGGAGAGTACGCAGTATTTT
15	TRBD1	many	TRBJ1-5	TRBV12-3/TRBV12-4	CASSPGQGPNQPQHF	TGTGCCAGCAGTCCCGGACAGGGCCCTAATCAGCCCCAGCATTTT
14	.	.	TRBJ1-1	TRBV5-1	CASSSSAGNTEAFF	TGCGCCAGCAGCTCCAGTGCAGGGAACACTGAAGCTTTCTTT
14	TRBD1	many	TRBJ2-2	TRBV4-3	CASSRDRGVGELFF	TGCGCCAGCAGCCGGGACAGGGGGGTCGGGGAGCTGTTTTTT